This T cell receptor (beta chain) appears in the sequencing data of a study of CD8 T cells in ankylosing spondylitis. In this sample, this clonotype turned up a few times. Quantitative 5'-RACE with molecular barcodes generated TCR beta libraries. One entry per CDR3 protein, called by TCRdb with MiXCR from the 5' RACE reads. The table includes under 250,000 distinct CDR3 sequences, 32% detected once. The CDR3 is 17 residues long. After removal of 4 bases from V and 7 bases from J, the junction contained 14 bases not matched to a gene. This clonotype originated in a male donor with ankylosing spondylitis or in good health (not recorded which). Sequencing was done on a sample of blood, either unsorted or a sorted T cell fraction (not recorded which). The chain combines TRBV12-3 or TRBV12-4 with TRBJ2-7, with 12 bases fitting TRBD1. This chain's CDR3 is CASSSYLGGQGAREQYF. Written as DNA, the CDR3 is TGTGCCAGCAGTTCCTACCTAGGGGGACAGGGGGCGAGAGAGCAGTACTTC.